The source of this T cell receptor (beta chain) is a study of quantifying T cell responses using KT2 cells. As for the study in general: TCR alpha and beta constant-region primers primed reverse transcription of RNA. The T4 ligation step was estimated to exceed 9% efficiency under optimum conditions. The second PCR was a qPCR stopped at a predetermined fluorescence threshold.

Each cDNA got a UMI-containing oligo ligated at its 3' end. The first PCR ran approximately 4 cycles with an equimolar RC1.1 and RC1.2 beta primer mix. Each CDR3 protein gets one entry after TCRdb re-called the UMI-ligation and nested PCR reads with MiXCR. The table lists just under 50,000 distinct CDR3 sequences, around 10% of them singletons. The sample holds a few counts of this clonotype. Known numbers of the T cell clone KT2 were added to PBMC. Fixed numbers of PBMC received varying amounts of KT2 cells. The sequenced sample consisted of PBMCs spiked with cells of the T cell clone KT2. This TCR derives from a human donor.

CDR3 sequence: CASSSGTANYGYTF. Written as DNA, the CDR3 is TGCGCCAGCAGCTCAGGAACAGCTAACTATGGCTACACCTTC. The rearrangement joins TRBV5-1 to TRBJ1-2; no definite D call. The CDR3 extends over 14 amino acids. CDR1 is SGHRS, CDR2 YFSETQ, per germline. V was clipped by 3 bases and J by 0 bases, with 9 bases between them.